These 28 T cell receptor beta chains originate from one sample sequenced in a study of shared clonotypes between healthy human individuals. Naive CD8 cells, CD45RO-negative and positively selected for CCR7, excluded terminally differentiated effector memory CD45RA+ cells. Repertoires were generated with immunoSEQ multiplex PCR, while TCRdb's copy carries only in-frame clones and drops some. This table has around 2.1 million clones, 85% to 95% appearing once. The sequenced sample was naive CD8+ T cells from PBMCs. The receptors were sampled from a man between 18 and 35 years old in good health. Some clones in this sample may be carry-over from other donors' samples.

This chain uses TRBV9 with TRBJ2-1, with D possibly TRBD1 on 6 matching bases. The V and J ends lost 0 bases and 5 bases respectively, with 12 bases between them. CDR1 and CDR2 (germline): SGDLS, YYNGEE. The CDR3 totals 15 residues. The CDR3 region is CASSVDGDTNNEQFF. The CDR3 DNA follows: TGTGCCAGCAGCGTAGATGGGGACACAAACAATGAGCAGTTCTTC.

The chain joins TRBV10-3 to TRBJ2-1, with D possibly matching TRBD2 (6 bases). Trimming stripped 2 bases from V and 0 bases from J, with 8 bases between. CDR1 and CDR2 (germline): ENHRY, SYGVKD. The CDR3 loop spans 15 amino acids. The CDR3 loop reads CAISERDSSYNEQFF. Written as DNA, the CDR3 is TGTGCCATCAGTGAGAGGGACTCCTCCTACAATGAGCAGTTCTTC.

The chain recombines TRBV11-2 with TRBJ2-1; 7 bases align to TRBD2. With V trimmed by 1 base and J by 5 bases, 8 bases remained unmatched. The CDR3 covers 16 residues. The germline V gene encodes CDR1 SGHAT and CDR2 FQNNGV. The CDR3 sequence is CASSLAWAGVNNEQFF. As DNA, the CDR3 is TGTGCCAGCAGCTTAGCCTGGGCGGGGGTTAACAATGAGCAGTTCTTC. The variable domain in full, with the rest retrieved from reference TRBV11-2 and TRBJ2-1, is EAGVAQSPRYKIIEKRQSVAFWCNPISGHATLYWYQQILGQGPKLLIQFQNNGVVDDSQLPKDRFSAERLKGVDSTLKIQPAKLEDSAVYLCASSLAWAGVNNEQFFGPGTRLTVL.

This chain uses TRBV2 with TRBJ2-1; D remains unclear. V lost 6 bases and J 2 bases, leaving 20 bases between the germline ends. Germline V gene sequence: CDR1 SNHLY, CDR2 FYNNEI. The CDR3 runs 17 residues. The CDR3 loop is CASREPSVGGTYNEQFF. CDR3 coding DNA: TGTGCCAGCAGGGAACCTTCGGTTGGCGGCACCTACAATGAGCAGTTCTTC.

This chain joins TRBV7-2 and TRBJ2-7; the D gene is possibly TRBD1 (6 bases). This CDR3 has 13 amino acids. CDR1 and CDR2 (germline): SGHTA, FQGNSA. Trimming took off 10 bases at V and 2 bases at J, with 15 bases between the two ends. The CDR3 bases are TGTGCCACCAGGGGCCGGGCCACCTACGAGCAGTACTTC. It yields the protein CATRGRATYEQYF.

V usage is TRBV7-9 and J usage is TRBJ2-7, with D uncertain. The CDR3 length is 16 residues. Trimming left V 1 base short and J 3 bases short, with 16 bases between. CDR1 and CDR2 from the germline V gene are SEHNR and FQNEAQ (reference sequence). The CDR3 loop reads CASSLVGKVRSYEQYF. The CDR3 coding sequence is TGTGCCAGCAGCTTAGTTGGGAAAGTCCGGAGCTACGAGCAGTACTTC.

The chain has TRBV27 and TRBJ2-3, with 8 bases matching TRBD1. The CDR3 has 16 residues. J lost 6 bases, V lost 2 bases, and 10 bases had no gene match. Per germline, CDR1 MNHEY and CDR2 SMNVEV (reference sequence). CDR3 loop: CASSLKAGGPRDTQYF. The CDR3 coding sequence is TGTGCCAGCAGTTTAAAAGCAGGGGGCCCCCGGGATACGCAGTATTTT.

The chain is built from TRBV15 and TRBJ1-1; D remains ambiguous. The CDR3 runs to 12 residues. V shed 9 bases and J shed 4 bases, with 12 bases lying between them. Germline CDR1 and CDR2: LNHNV and YYDKDF (reference sequence). CDR3 coding DNA: TGTGCCACGGGCCGCTGGGGCACTGAAGCTTTCTTT. This encodes CATGRWGTEAFF.

The V and J genes are TRBV27 and TRBJ2-7; 8 nucleotides match TRBD1. J was trimmed by 6 bases and V by 5 bases; bases with no gene match: 12. The CDR3 has 15 amino acids. CDR1 MNHEY and CDR2 SMNVEV come from the germline V gene (reference sequence). The CDR3 nucleotides are TGTGCCAGCAGTGTAACCAGGGGGCGGGTATCCGAGCAGTACTTC. Translation: CASSVTRGRVSEQYF.

A remark on this clone: The identical CDR3 is also encoded by other nucleotide sequences in the sample. The CDR3, as DNA: TGTGCCAGCAGTTTTCTAGCGGGAGTAGGAGAGCAGTACTTC. Its translation: CASSFLAGVGEQYF. The chain is built from TRBV27 and TRBJ2-7; 10 bases line up with TRBD2. V was clipped by 3 bases and J by 7 bases; unmatched bases: 6. The CDR3 loop spans 14 amino acids. Germline V lookup: CDR1 MNHEY, CDR2 SMNVEV (reference sequence).

V gene TRBV7-9 combines with J gene TRBJ1-4, with 7 bases identical to TRBD1. J gave up 7 bases and V 5 bases, and 7 bases lay outside the gene matches. The CDR3 totals 14 residues. Germline loops: CDR1 SEHNR, CDR2 FQNEAQ (reference sequence). For the CDR3, the DNA is TGTGCCAGCAGCACAGACAGGGTGGTTGAAAAACTGTTTTTT. The encoded protein is CASSTDRVVEKLFF.

The chain carries TRBV5-1 and TRBJ2-1, with a tentative D call TRBD1 (5 bases). Germline CDR1 reads SGHRS; CDR2 reads YFSETQ. The germline V and J ends were trimmed by 5 bases and 1 base, with 10 bases remaining between them. This CDR3 spans 14 amino acids. The CDR3, as DNA: TGCGCCAGCAGACAGGACCGATCCTACAATGAGCAGTTCTTC. It is translated as CASRQDRSYNEQFF.

A remark on this clone: Additional DNA sequences in this sample encode the identical CDR3. The chain couples TRBV27 to TRBJ2-3, with TRBD1 as a possible D gene (5 bases). Germline V gene lookup returns CDR1 MNHEY and CDR2 SMNVEV (reference sequence). Trimming pared 0 bases from V and 2 bases from J, leaving 6 bases between. The CDR3 sequence is 14 residues long. This chain's CDR3 is CASSLSGDTDTQYF. As DNA, the CDR3 is TGTGCCAGCAGTTTATCAGGGGACACAGATACGCAGTATTTT.

This clone occurred once. V gene TRBV6-4 combines with J gene TRBJ2-1; 12 nucleotides agree with TRBD2. CDR3 length equals 17 residues. Germline CDR1 and CDR2: MRHNA and SNTAGT. V was pared by 3 bases and J by 7 bases, with 10 bases of the junction left unmatched. The CDR3 loop is CASSDPTSGSSRNEQFF. The DNA of the CDR3 is TGTGCCAGCAGTGATCCGACTAGCGGGAGTTCCAGGAATGAGCAGTTCTTC.

Points on this clone: Different DNA sequences within this sample yield the same CDR3. This rearrangement joins TRBV30 to TRBJ2-7; TRBD1 agrees at 8 bases. Germline CDR1 reads GTSNPN; CDR2 reads SVGIG (reference sequence). The CDR3 is 13 amino acids. The trim removed 0 bases at V and 3 bases at J, leaving 1 base unmatched. CDR3 protein: CAWSVGQGYEQYF. The CDR3, as DNA: TGTGCCTGGAGTGTAGGACAGGGCTACGAGCAGTACTTC.

Here the CDR3 DNA reads TGTGCCAGCAGCTCAGAAGGGAGTAACGAGCAGTTCTTC. It encodes CASSSEGSNEQFF. The chain uses TRBV7-3 and TRBJ2-1; a weak D match, TRBD2 (5 bases). The CDR3 consists of 13 residues. CDR1 and CDR2 from the germline V gene are SGHTA and FQGTGA. Trimming left V 4 bases short and J 10 bases short, with 14 bases between.

This clone is a singleton in its sample. This sample also contains other DNA sequences that code for the same CDR3. The chain links TRBV27 to TRBJ2-7; D uncertain. Germline CDR1 reads MNHEY; CDR2 reads SMNVEV (reference sequence). The CDR3 extends over 14 amino acids. V lost 5 bases and J lost 3, with 14 bases in between. The CDR3 here is CASSLRTDYYEQYF. The DNA of the CDR3 is TGTGCCAGCAGTCTCCGGACGGATTACTACGAGCAGTACTTC.

The chain combines TRBV11-2 with TRBJ2-2; D not resolved. Trimming removed 2 bases at V and 1 base at J, with 5 bases between. The CDR3 sequence is 14 residues long. Germline V gene data show CDR1 as SGHAT and CDR2 as FQNNGV. The DNA for the CDR3 is TGTGCCAGCAGCTTACCCAGGAACACCGGGGAGCTGTTTTTT. This translates into CASSLPRNTGELFF.

V and J are TRBV4-1 and TRBJ2-3, with 15 bases matching TRBD2. Germline V gives CDR1 MGHRA, CDR2 YSYEKL. The CDR3 loop spans 18 amino acids. After removal of 4 bases from V and 2 bases from J, the junction contained 7 bases not matched to a gene. CDR3 protein: CASSPGLAGGTPTDTQYF. CDR3 nucleotides: TGCGCCAGCAGCCCGGGACTAGCGGGAGGAACTCCCACAGATACGCAGTATTTT.

The gene calls are TRBV25-1 and TRBJ1-1; D may be TRBD1 (6 bases). The germline V gene has CDR1 MGHDK and CDR2 SYGVNS. V dropped 1 base and J dropped 0 bases, with 9 bases sitting between them. This CDR3 has 15 residues. CDR3 nucleotide sequence: TGTGCCAGCAGTGAATGGGGGACATTGAACACTGAAGCTTTCTTT. This translates into CASSEWGTLNTEAFF.

As concerns this clone: Additional DNA sequences in this sample encode the identical CDR3. The chain recombines TRBV27 with TRBJ2-7; D is ambiguous. Trimming removed 3 bases at V and 0 bases at J, with 9 bases between. Germline V gives CDR1 MNHEY, CDR2 SMNVEV (reference sequence). CDR3 length: 14 residues. The CDR3 protein is CASSFGLSSYEQYF. The CDR3 coding sequence is TGTGCCAGCAGTTTCGGATTGAGCTCCTACGAGCAGTACTTC.

This sequence joins TRBV12-5 and TRBJ2-1; 7 bases agree with TRBD1. Germline CDR1 reads LGHNT; CDR2 reads FRNRAP. After removal of 6 bases from V and 15 bases from J, the junction contained 14 bases not matched to a gene. The CDR3 totals 13 residues. CDR3 DNA sequence: TGTGCTAGTGGGACAGGGTTACGGGGAAGCGGGTTCTTC. Translating gives CASGTGLRGSGFF.

About this clone: The same CDR3 is also encoded by other DNA sequences in this sample. The rearrangement uses TRBV4-1 and TRBJ2-6; D unresolved. Germline V gene lookup returns CDR1 MGHRA and CDR2 YSYEKL. The length of the CDR3 is 15 residues. V gave up 1 base and J gave up 0 bases, with 4 bases separating them. Here the CDR3 reads CASSQVGSGANVLTF. The DNA for the CDR3 is TGCGCCAGCAGCCAAGTGGGCTCTGGGGCCAACGTCCTGACTTTC.

The J gene is TRBJ1-2, the V gene TRBV29-1; perhaps TRBD1 as D (5 bases). The CDR3 contains 13 residues. Trimming cost V 6 bases and J 8 bases, with 19 bases left between them. Per the germline V gene, CDR1 is SQVTM and CDR2 is ANQGSEA. CDR3 bases: TGCAGCGTCGTCCTACAGGAAAAAGGGGGCTACACCTTC. Its translation: CSVVLQEKGGYTF.

The genes are TRBV28 and TRBJ1-1; 7 positions agree with TRBD1. Germline V gives CDR1 MDHEN, CDR2 SYDVKM. V lost 5 bases, J lost 1 base, and 7 bases stayed unmatched. The CDR3 spans 15 residues. CDR3 nucleotide sequence: TGTGCCAGCAGTATACTCGGACAGGCGAACACTGAAGCTTTCTTT. The encoded protein is CASSILGQANTEAFF. The full variable domain, with the rest looked up from reference TRBV28 and TRBJ1-1, is DVKVTQSSRYLVKRTGEKVFLECVQDMDHENMFWYRQDPGLGLRLIYFSYDVKMKEKGDIPEGYSVSREKKERFSLILESASTNQTSMYLCASSILGQANTEAFFGQGTRLTVV.

This clone has just one count. This chain joins TRBV5-4 and TRBJ1-5; 8 nucleotides align to TRBD1. There are 15 residues in the CDR3. Per the germline V gene, CDR1 is SGHNT and CDR2 is YYREEE (reference sequence). The J segment lost 0 bases and the V segment lost 4 bases, leaving 3 bases of the junction unmatched. The CDR3 coding sequence is TGTGCCAGCAGCAAACAGGGGGATAGCAATCAGCCCCAGCATTTT. It yields the protein CASSKQGDSNQPQHF.

This chain uses TRBV7-3 with TRBJ2-5; D perhaps matches TRBD1 (5 bases). The V end was cut by 5 bases, the J end by 3 bases, with 10 bases between. Germline CDR1 reads SGHTA; CDR2 reads FQGTGA. CDR3 size: 13 residues. CDR3 nucleotide sequence: TGTGCCAGCAGCCCCGACAGCGAAGAGACCCAGTACTTC. Protein: CASSPDSEETQYF.

The chain carries TRBV29-1 and TRBJ1-2; 7 positions agree with TRBD1. The CDR3 totals 14 residues. CDR1 and CDR2 from the germline V gene are SQVTM and ANQGSEA. V shed 5 bases, J shed 2 bases, and the junction held 8 bases outside the gene matches. CDR3 sequence reads: CSVTGDRENYGYTF. The CDR3 region has the DNA TGCAGCGTTACTGGGGACAGAGAAAACTATGGCTACACCTTC.